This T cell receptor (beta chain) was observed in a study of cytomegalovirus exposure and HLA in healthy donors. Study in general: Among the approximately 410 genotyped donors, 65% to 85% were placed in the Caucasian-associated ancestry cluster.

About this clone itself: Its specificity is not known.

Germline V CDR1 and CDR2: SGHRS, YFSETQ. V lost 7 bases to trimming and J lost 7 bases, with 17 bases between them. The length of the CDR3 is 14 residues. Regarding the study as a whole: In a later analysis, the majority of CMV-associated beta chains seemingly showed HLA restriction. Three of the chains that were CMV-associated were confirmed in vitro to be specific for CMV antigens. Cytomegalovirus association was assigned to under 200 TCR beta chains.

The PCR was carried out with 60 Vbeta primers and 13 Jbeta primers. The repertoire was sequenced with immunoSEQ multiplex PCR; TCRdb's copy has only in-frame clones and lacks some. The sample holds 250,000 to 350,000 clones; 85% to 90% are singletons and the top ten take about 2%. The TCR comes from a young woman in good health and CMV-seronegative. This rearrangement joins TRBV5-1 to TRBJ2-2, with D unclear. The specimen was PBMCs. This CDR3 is CASALAPSGGELFF. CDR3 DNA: TGCGCCAGCGCCCTGGCCCCCTCGGGCGGGGAGCTGTTTTTT.